The 24 T cell receptor beta chains in this list originate from one sample, sequenced in a study of T cells in Graves' hyperthyroidism and ophthalmopathy. Amplified regions were TCR beta CDR3 sequences from RNA transcripts. HTBI primers were used for first-round RT-PCR of the TCR CDR3. TCRdb redid the calling of the multiplex PCR reads with MiXCR, one entry per CDR3 protein. Of about 570,000 distinct CDR3 sequences in the sample, just over 45% are singletons; the top ten hold over 15%. Source material: peripheral blood or thyroid tissue (not recorded which). The origin of the receptors is an adult woman with Graves' disease, either hyperthyroidism or ophthalmopathy (not recorded which).

The table lists this clonotype with many counts. The rearrangement uses TRBV12-3 or TRBV12-4 and TRBJ1-5; 8 bases fit TRBD1. The CDR3 length is 14 residues. V was pared by 5 bases and J by 2 bases, with 2 bases of the junction left unmatched. The CDR3 nucleotides read TGTGCCAGCAGTCTACAGGGGGGCAATCAGCCCCAGCATTTT. Its protein is CASSLQGGNQPQHF.

This clonotype was observed a handful of times. The chain recombines TRBV3-1 with TRBJ1-6; unclear D gene. V gave up 4 bases and J gave up 2 bases, with 9 bases separating them. Germline CDR1 and CDR2: LGHDT and YNNKEL (reference sequence). The CDR3 extends over 15 amino acids. The CDR3 is CASSPQTAYNSPLHF. For the CDR3, the DNA is TGTGCCAGCAGCCCACAGACTGCCTATAATTCACCCCTCCACTTT.

V and J are TRBV15 and TRBJ2-7; D is unresolved. Per germline, CDR1 LNHNV and CDR2 YYDKDF (reference sequence). V lost 4 bases, J lost 7 bases, and 11 bases lay in between. The CDR3 sequence is 12 residues long. The CDR3: CATSNRLGEQYF. The DNA for the CDR3 is TGTGCCACCAGCAACAGACTGGGGGAGCAGTACTTC. The whole variable domain, filled in from reference TRBV15 and TRBJ2-7, reads DAMVIQNPRYQVTQFGKPVTLSCSQTLNHNVMYWYQQKSSQAPKLLFHYYDKDFNNEADTPDNFQSRRPNTSFCFLDIRSPGLGDTAMYLCATSNRLGEQYFGPGTRLTVT.

This clonotype was found many times. The chain is built from TRBV5-1 and TRBJ2-5; 8 bases align to TRBD2. The CDR3 is 14 amino acids. V lost 5 bases to trimming and J lost 0 bases; unmatched junction nucleotides: 3. Germline V gives CDR1 SGHRS, CDR2 YFSETQ. The chain's CDR3 is CASSLSGNQETQYF. CDR3 bases: TGCGCCAGCAGTCTTAGCGGGAACCAAGAGACCCAGTACTTC. Combining the CDR3 with reference TRBV5-1 and TRBJ2-5 gives the whole variable domain KAGVTQTPRYLIKTRGQQVTLSCSPISGHRSVSWYQQTPGQGLQFLFEYFSETQRNKGNFPGRFSGRQFSNSRSEMNVSTLELGDSALYLCASSLSGNQETQYFGPGTRLLVL.

The chain recombines TRBV20-1 with TRBJ1-5, with a weak D call TRBD1 (5 bases). The V gene lost 2 bases and the J gene lost 11 bases, with 16 bases spanning the gap. CDR1 and CDR2 from the germline V gene are DFQATT and SNEGSKA (reference sequence). The CDR3 totals 13 residues. This chain's CDR3 is CSARPGPQETQHF. CDR3 DNA sequence: TGCAGTGCTAGACCAGGGCCCCAAGAGACCCAGCATTTT.

At least ten counts were recorded for this clonotype. The chain recombines TRBV6-6 with TRBJ1-5; possible D gene TRBD1, 6 bases. The CDR3 sequence is 13 residues long. The germline V gene has CDR1 MNHNY and CDR2 SVGAGI (reference sequence). The V and J ends lost 8 bases and 7 bases respectively, with 15 bases between them. CDR3 loop: CASHGRDKQPQHF. DNA of the CDR3: TGTGCCAGCCATGGGAGGGACAAGCAGCCCCAGCATTTT.

This clonotype showed up just a few times. The chain combines TRBV2 with TRBJ2-2; tentative D call: TRBD2 (6 bases). V was shortened by 4 bases and J by 2 bases, with 11 bases between the two germline ends. Germline CDR1 SNHLY, CDR2 FYNNEI. This CDR3 has 15 residues. The CDR3 nucleotides read TGTGCCAGCAGTGCGGTAGCGGCAAACACCGGGGAGCTGTTTTTT. Protein product: CASSAVAANTGELFF.

This clonotype was found many times. This chain links TRBV20-1 with TRBJ1-1, with D perhaps TRBD1 (6 bases). Germline V gene lookup returns CDR1 DFQATT and CDR2 SNEGSKA (reference sequence). The CDR3 has 13 amino acids. Between the trimmed V and J ends, which lost 8 bases and 11 bases, there was a span of 24 bases. CDR3 loop: CSQYREEEGVAFF. The CDR3 DNA reads as TGCAGTCAATACAGGGAGGAGGAAGGGGTGGCTTTCTTT.

This clonotype was counted ten times or more. One end of the junction varies from germline; a read error may be responsible. The chain is built from TRBV5-1 and TRBJ2-7; D tentatively reads TRBD1 or TRBD2 (5 bases each). The CDR3 has 13 amino acids. Germline V gene lookup returns CDR1 SGHRS and CDR2 YFSETQ. The CDR3 sequence: CASTLGPGYEQYF. The CDR3 coding sequence is TGCGCCAGCACCTTGGGACCTGGATACGAGCAGTACTTC.

This clonotype came up once. V and J are TRBV12-3 or TRBV12-4 and TRBJ1-6; TRBD1 agrees at 9 bases. V trimming: 4 bases; J trimming: 7 bases; junction bases outside the gene matches: 8. The CDR3 is made up of 16 amino acids. The DNA for the CDR3 is TGTGCCAGCAGTTGGCCGGGACAGGGCGTGAATTCACCCCTCCACTTT. Translation gives CASSWPGQGVNSPLHF.

The chain recombines TRBV29-1 with TRBJ2-7, with a tentative D call TRBD2 (6 bases). The V gene's germline CDR1 is SQVTM and CDR2 ANQGSEA. V gave up 8 bases and J gave up 3 bases, with 14 bases separating them. This CDR3 has 12 residues. The CDR3 protein is CSLVRESYEQYF. Here the CDR3 DNA reads TGCAGCTTGGTTCGGGAGAGCTACGAGCAGTACTTC.

Turning to this clonotype: This may be a read error, as it is one base from a much larger clone. This chain joins TRBV11-2 and TRBJ2-7, with TRBD2 matching over 12 bases. Germline CDR1 SGHAT, CDR2 FQNNGV. The CDR3 is made up of 16 amino acids. The V and J ends lost 6 bases and 4 bases, in that order; junction bases with no gene match: 10. The CDR3 DNA reads TGTGCCAGCAGATTCGGACTAGCGGGGTTCACTTACGAGCAGTACTTC. Protein product: CASRFGLAGFTYEQYF.

In this sample, this clonotype turned up a few times. V gene TRBV19 combines with J gene TRBJ1-1; D remains unclear. V dropped 5 bases and J dropped 12 bases, with 19 bases sitting between them. The CDR3 loop spans 13 amino acids. Germline V gene sequence: CDR1 LNHDA, CDR2 SQIVND (reference sequence). The DNA of the CDR3 is TGTGCCAGTAGTGACGGACCGGGGATTTCAACTTTCTTT. Amino acid sequence: CASSDGPGISTFF.

A single count supports this clonotype. The rearrangement joins TRBV10-3 to TRBJ2-5; 13 bases agree with TRBD2. CDR3 length: 14 amino acids. V lost 11 bases to trimming and J lost 5 bases; unmatched junction nucleotides: 8. CDR1 ENHRY and CDR2 SYGVKD come from the germline V gene. The CDR3 region is CASGTSGINETQYF. In DNA, the CDR3 is TGTGCCTCCGGGACTAGCGGGATAAATGAGACCCAGTACTTC.

The rearrangement joins TRBV5-8 to TRBJ2-5; D is unclear. The germline V and J ends were trimmed by 4 bases and 13 bases, with 11 bases remaining between them. CDR3 size: 10 residues. From germline, CDR1 is SGHTS and CDR2 YDEGEE. In DNA form, the CDR3 reads TGTGCCAGCAGCGTCCGGAGCCTGTACTTC. Translating it yields CASSVRSLYF. The full variable domain, rest sourced from reference TRBV5-8 and TRBJ2-5, is EAGVTQSPTHLIKTRGQQATLRCSPISGHTSVYWYQQALGLGLQFLLWYDEGEERNRGNFPPRFSGRQFPNYSSELNVNALELEDSALYLCASSVRSLYFGPGTRLLVL.

J is TRBJ2-5 and V is TRBV20-1, with no clear D. The CDR3 is made up of 14 amino acids. The V end lost 0 bases, the J end lost 5 bases, and 13 bases lay between the germline ends. From germline, CDR1 is DFQATT and CDR2 SNEGSKA (reference sequence). CDR3 protein: CSARDVWAMETQYF. CDR3 in DNA: TGCAGTGCTAGAGATGTGTGGGCAATGGAGACCCAGTACTTC.

The chain recombines TRBV29-1 with TRBJ2-6; 7 bases map to TRBD1. CDR3 length: 14 amino acids. Unmatched junction bases numbered 4, after V lost 6 bases and J lost 2 bases. CDR1 and CDR2 (germline): SQVTM, ANQGSEA. The CDR3 region has the DNA TGCAGCGTCCAGACAGGGACTGGGGCCAACGTCCTGACTTTC. This translates into CSVQTGTGANVLTF.

This clonotype was observed at least ten times. The CDR3 spells CAWSGVGLDTEAFF. The CDR3 DNA reads TGTGCCTGGAGTGGGGTGGGGTTGGACACTGAAGCTTTCTTT. The J gene is TRBJ1-1, the V gene TRBV30, with D hard to call. V was pared by 1 base and J by 3 bases, with 12 bases between. CDR3 length: 14 amino acids. CDR1 and CDR2 from the germline V gene are GTSNPN and SVGIG (reference sequence).

This rearrangement joins TRBV20-1 to TRBJ1-1; D is unclear. Germline CDR1 DFQATT, CDR2 SNEGSKA (reference sequence). Trimming took off 6 bases at V and 5 bases at J, with 16 bases between the two ends. CDR3 length equals 13 residues. The CDR3 DNA is TGCAGTGCCAAGGTGGGAACGAGAACTGAAGCTTTCTTT. It encodes CSAKVGTRTEAFF.

This clonotype was seen repeatedly, ten times or more. The rearrangement uses TRBV7-6 and TRBJ2-5; no definite D call. The V end lost 2 bases, the J end lost 2 bases, and 18 bases lay between the germline ends. Germline V CDR1 and CDR2: SGHVS, FNYEAQ. This CDR3 is built from 17 residues. The CDR3 DNA sequence: TGTGCCAGCAGCTTACTAAAAGGCCCGTTAGGTCAAGAGACCCAGTACTTC. Translating gives CASSLLKGPLGQETQYF.

This clonotype showed up many times. The genes are TRBV2 and TRBJ1-5, with D uncertain. With 1 base removed from V and 3 bases from J, the gap between germline ends came to 10 bases. The V gene's germline CDR1 is SNHLY and CDR2 FYNNEI. This CDR3 spans 15 amino acids. The chain's CDR3 is CASSEESRLNQPQHF. CDR3 sequence (DNA): TGTGCCAGCAGTGAAGAAAGTCGTCTCAATCAGCCCCAGCATTTT.

The chain combines TRBV7-9 with TRBJ1-1; no clear D. Germline-derived CDR1 and CDR2 are SEHNR and FQNEAQ (reference sequence). This CDR3 contains 15 residues. V shed 4 bases and J shed 6 bases, with 18 bases lying between them. CDR3 sequence: CASSSVGPTGPEAFF. The DNA for the CDR3 is TGTGCCAGCAGCTCTGTGGGCCCCACCGGACCTGAAGCTTTCTTT.

With respect to this clonotype: Germline is not matched at one junction end, which may reflect a read error. The chain carries TRBV10-3 and TRBJ1-5, with 13 bases aligning to TRBD2. The better agreement between TRBJ2-3 and the DNA end casts doubt on the J call. This CDR3 region has 15 residues. Looked up from germline, CDR1 is ENHRY and CDR2 is SYGVKD. The CDR3 DNA sequence: TGTGCCGTCAGTGTCGGACTAGCGGGAGCAGATACGCAGTATTTT. Encoded protein: CAVSVGLAGADTQYF.

V and J are TRBV19 and TRBJ1-5; D may be TRBD1 (5 bases). Germline V gene data show CDR1 as LNHDA and CDR2 as SQIVND (reference sequence). The CDR3 has 15 residues. Between the trimmed V and J ends, which lost 4 bases and 0 bases, there was a span of 10 bases. The CDR3 is CASSRVRDSNQPQHF. The CDR3 DNA is TGTGCCAGTAGTAGAGTCAGGGATAGCAATCAGCCCCAGCATTTT.